This entry lists 2 T cell receptor beta chains sequenced from one sample in a study of shared clonotypes between healthy human individuals (dated by TCRdb to about 2020). To prepare the library, the immunoSEQ multiplex PCR assay was applied. TCRdb mirrors the immuneACCESS table, restricted to in-frame sequences. Some clones are absent from its copies; in checked studies, under half trace to an unresolved V gene, and the reason for the others is unknown. The sample yields roughly 2,300,000 clones; 85% to 95% were counted once. 0.3% to 0.45% of the sample rests with the top ten. Specimen: naive CD4+ T cells from PBMCs. In light of the paper, this sample's cell subset or site label describes: CD45RA+ positively selected. The source is a man younger than 35 in good health. Some clones in this sample may be carry-over from other donors' samples.

The V gene is TRBV2, the J gene TRBJ2-5, with D perhaps being TRBD1 or TRBD2 (5 bases each). Germline lookup yields CDR1 SNHLY and CDR2 FYNNEI. The CDR3 length is 15 residues. With 8 bases removed from V and 1 base from J, the gap between germline ends came to 17 bases. This CDR3 is CASHRMGPIQETQYF. For the CDR3, the DNA is TGTGCCAGCCACCGGATGGGACCGATCCAAGAGACCCAGTACTTC. Filled out from reference TRBV2 and TRBJ2-5, the complete variable domain reads EPEVTQTPSHQVTQMGQEVILRCVPISNHLYFYWYRQILGQKVEFLVSFYNNEISEKSEIFDDQFSVERPDGSNFTLKIRSTKLEDSAMYFCASHRMGPIQETQYFGPGTRLLVL.

This clone has just one count. The gene calls are TRBV7-5 and TRBJ2-3. TRBV7-5 is deemed a pseudogene. The length of the CDR3 is 15 residues. The CDR3 here is CARNELGGTTDTQYF. CDR3 DNA sequence: TGTGCCAGAAACGAATTGGGGGGCACTACAGATACGCAGTATTTT.